This entry lists 14 T cell receptor beta chains sequenced from one sample in a study of prognosis after radiotherapy for stage I lung cancer. Two-round multiplex PCR on genomic DNA was the method by which TCR beta CDR3 was amplified. TRBV and TRBJ genes each had their own specific primers in first-round PCR. TCRdb re-called the multiplex PCR reads with MiXCR, one entry per CDR3 protein. The table lists roughly 25,000 distinct CDR3 sequences, roughly 46% of them singletons, with about 15% in the top ten. The sample in question was PBMCs, obtained before or after stereotactic body radiation therapy (not recorded which). The receptors shown here come from a donor aged 50 or older with non-small cell lung cancer.

This chain uses TRBV7-2 with TRBJ1-1; TRBD1 matches at 9 bases. Germline assignment: CDR1 SGHTA and CDR2 FQGNSA. The CDR3 length is 14 residues. Trimming at V came to 2 bases and at J to 11 bases, leaving 9 bases not matched to a gene. Here the CDR3 reads CASSLREGQGFAFF. The CDR3 DNA sequence: TGTGCCAGCAGCTTACGCGAGGGACAGGGTTTCGCTTTCTTT. The full variable domain, its missing parts supplied by reference TRBV7-2 and TRBJ1-1, is GAGVSQSPSNKVTEKGKDVELRCDPISGHTALYWYRQSLGQGLEFLIYFQGNSAPDKSGLPSDRFSAERTGGSVSTLTIQRTQQEDSAVYLCASSLREGQGFAFFGQGTRLTVV.

By frequency in the sample, this clonotype is medium-sized. The chain carries TRBV6-4 and TRBJ2-7, with a weak D call TRBD2 (6 bases). Germline CDR1 MRHNA, CDR2 SNTAGT. V lost 0 bases, J lost 2 bases, and 14 bases lay in between. This CDR3 spans 16 amino acids. In DNA, the CDR3 is TGTGCCAGCAGTGACTCCACGGGTAGCGGAACCTACGAGCAGTACTTC. The encoded protein is CASSDSTGSGTYEQYF.

With respect to this clonotype: Since a far larger clone is one base different, this is likely a read error. The chain uses TRBV28 and TRBJ2-5; possible D gene TRBD1, 6 bases. V lost 6 bases and J lost 11, with 16 bases in between. CDR1 and CDR2 from the germline V gene are MDHEN and SYDVKM. CDR3 length: 12 residues. The CDR3 DNA reads TGTGCCAGCAGAGAGGGGGTTACGGAGCAGTACTTC. It codes for CASREGVTEQYF.

The chain recombines TRBV12-3 or TRBV12-4 with TRBJ2-6; 13 nucleotides match TRBD2. The CDR3 consists of 21 residues. The J segment lost 2 bases and the V segment lost 7 bases, leaving 17 bases of the junction unmatched. This CDR3 reads CASNLLWTSGRIGPGANVLTF. The CDR3 nucleotides read TGTGCCAGCAATCTCTTGTGGACTAGCGGGAGAATTGGTCCTGGGGCCAACGTCCTGACTTTC.

At least ten counts were recorded for this clonotype. The V gene is TRBV20-1, the J gene TRBJ2-1; 10 bases are shared with TRBD2. The CDR3 consists of 16 residues. V lost 0 bases, J lost 5 bases, and 7 bases stayed unmatched. The germline gives CDR1 DFQATT, CDR2 SNEGSKA (reference sequence). CDR3 sequence (DNA): TGCAGTGCTAGAGATCCTCTAGCGGGGGTGAACAATGAGCAGTTCTTC. As protein: CSARDPLAGVNNEQFF.

The chain carries TRBV6-2 or TRBV6-3 and TRBJ1-6, with 7 bases identical to TRBD1. The V gene end was trimmed by 6 bases and the J gene end by 10 bases; junction bases not matched to a gene: 6. The CDR3 is made up of 13 amino acids. Germline-derived CDR1 and CDR2 are MNHEY and SVGEGT. CDR3 DNA sequence: TGTGCCAGCAGGGATGGACAGGTATCACCCCTCCACTTT. Translated: CASRDGQVSPLHF.

In this sample, this clonotype turned up once. This chain joins TRBV25-1 and TRBJ1-2; D perhaps matches TRBD1 (5 bases). The CDR3 covers 16 residues. In germline, CDR1 is MGHDK, CDR2 SYGVNS. The V gene lost 6 bases and the J gene lost 7 bases, with 24 bases spanning the gap. Here the CDR3 reads CASSSPQVREVGGYTF. The CDR3, as DNA: TGTGCCAGCAGCAGCCCACAGGTTCGGGAGGTTGGTGGCTACACCTTC.

This clonotype was found a few times. This may stem from a read error, because a much larger clone lies one nucleotide away. This chain links TRBV10-3 with TRBJ1-1; D is undetermined. There are 14 residues in the CDR3. V gave up 6 bases and J gave up 8 bases, with 19 bases separating them. From germline, CDR1 is ENHRY and CDR2 SYGVKD. Written as DNA, the CDR3 is TGTGCCATCAGGGATAACTACGGACCCTTAGAAGCTTTCTTT. It codes for CAIRDNYGPLEAFF.

This clonotype qualifies as medium-sized. The V and J genes are TRBV12-3 or TRBV12-4 and TRBJ1-1; a possible D gene is TRBD1 (6 bases). V was shortened by 6 bases and J by 3 bases, with 11 bases between the two germline ends. CDR3 size: 13 residues. The CDR3 loop reads CASSTQGYTEAFF. The CDR3, as DNA: TGTGCCAGCAGCACCCAGGGGTACACTGAAGCTTTCTTT.

As regards this clonotype: A much more abundant neighbour one base away suggests this may be a read error. The J gene is TRBJ1-2, the V gene TRBV6-2 or TRBV6-3; D unresolved. Trimming removed 0 bases at V and 2 bases at J, with 16 bases between. CDR3 length equals 17 residues. Germline CDR1 MNHEY, CDR2 SVGEGT. The CDR3 here is CASSYSSSNFENYGYTF. CDR3 DNA sequence: TGTGCCAGCAGTTACTCGTCCTCCAATTTTGAGAACTATGGCTACACCTTC.

This clonotype rates as medium-sized. The CDR3 coding sequence is TGTGCCACCTGGACAGGGGGCTATGGCTACACCTTC. Translated: CATWTGGYGYTF. The chain couples TRBV24-1 to TRBJ1-2; 10 bases match TRBD1. V trimming: 9 bases; J trimming: 4 bases; junction bases outside the gene matches: 1. Germline CDR1 is KGHDR and CDR2 is SFDVKD. The CDR3 is 12 amino acids.

The sample holds many counts of this clonotype. V gene TRBV29-1 combines with J gene TRBJ2-7, with a possible D match to TRBD2 (6 bases). The V end was cut by 3 bases, the J end by 7 bases, with 10 bases between. The germline CDR1 and CDR2 sequences are SQVTM and ANQGSEA. The CDR3 sequence is 11 residues long. This chain's CDR3 is CSVETGDEQYF. DNA for the CDR3: TGCAGCGTTGAGACGGGGGATGAGCAGTACTTC.

The chain uses TRBV24-1 and TRBJ2-7, with TRBD2 as a possible D gene (6 bases). Between the trimmed V and J ends, which lost 7 bases and 6 bases, there was a span of 18 bases. The CDR3 loop spans 14 amino acids. Per the germline V gene, CDR1 is KGHDR and CDR2 is SFDVKD. This CDR3 reads CATRSGNGTSEQYF. The CDR3 DNA reads TGTGCCACCAGATCCGGGAATGGGACTTCCGAGCAGTACTTC.

In this sample, this clonotype turned up once. The chain couples TRBV7-9 to TRBJ1-5, with D uncertain. CDR3 size: 13 residues. Germline CDR1 is SEHNR and CDR2 is FQNEAQ (reference sequence). V gave up 3 bases and J gave up 7 bases, with 10 bases separating them. The CDR3: CASSLTGSQPQHF. The CDR3 DNA is TGTGCCAGCAGCTTGACGGGGAGCCAGCCCCAGCATTTT.